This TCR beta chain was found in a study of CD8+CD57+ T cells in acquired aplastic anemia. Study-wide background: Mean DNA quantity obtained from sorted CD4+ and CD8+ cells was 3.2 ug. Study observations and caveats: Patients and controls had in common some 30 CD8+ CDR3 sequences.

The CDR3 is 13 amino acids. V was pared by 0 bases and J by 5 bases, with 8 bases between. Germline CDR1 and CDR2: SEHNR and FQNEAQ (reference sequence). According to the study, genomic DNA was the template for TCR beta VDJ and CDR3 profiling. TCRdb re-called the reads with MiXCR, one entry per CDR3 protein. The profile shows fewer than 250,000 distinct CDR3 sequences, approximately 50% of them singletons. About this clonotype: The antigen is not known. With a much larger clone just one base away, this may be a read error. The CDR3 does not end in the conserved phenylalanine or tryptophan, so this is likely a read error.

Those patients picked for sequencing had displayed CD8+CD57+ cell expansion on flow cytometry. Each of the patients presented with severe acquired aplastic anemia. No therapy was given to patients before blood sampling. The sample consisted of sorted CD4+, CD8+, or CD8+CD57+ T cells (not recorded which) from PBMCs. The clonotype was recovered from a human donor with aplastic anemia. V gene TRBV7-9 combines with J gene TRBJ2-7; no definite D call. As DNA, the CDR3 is TGTGCCAGCAGCTTAGCATACCGTAACGAGCAGTACTCC. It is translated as CASSLAYRNEQYS.